Presented here are 21 T cell receptor beta chains from one specimen sequenced in a study of cytotoxic CD8 clonotypes in ibrutinib-treated CLL. Profiled with immunoSEQ multiplex PCR; TCRdb holds only in-frame clones, not every one. Found here are 40,000 or so clones, 60% to 75% of them singletons; the top ten hold 9.5% to 13%. The sample was PBMCs, taken at disease progression, from a patient treated with ibrutinib. These receptors were collected from a human donor with chronic lymphocytic leukemia.

This clone was recorded once. The V call is TRBV5-6, the J call TRBJ2-5; TRBD2 agrees at 7 bases. CDR3 size: 12 residues. Germline CDR1 is SGHDT and CDR2 is YYEEEE. Losses at the gene ends were 3 bases for V and 4 bases for J; bases not matched to a gene: 0. As DNA, the CDR3 is TGTGCCAGCAGCTCGGGGGGAGAGACCCAGTACTTC. Translated: CASSSGGETQYF.

This clone has only one observation. The rearrangement links TRBV10-3 to TRBJ1-1; unclear D gene. Germline loops: CDR1 ENHRY, CDR2 SYGVKD. Trimming pared 6 bases from V and 4 bases from J, leaving 15 bases between. The CDR3 runs 14 residues. The CDR3 sequence is CAISRGGRSTEAFF. CDR3 nucleotide sequence: TGTGCCATCAGCCGAGGCGGGCGAAGCACTGAAGCTTTCTTT.

The CDR3 nucleotides read TGCGCCAGCAGCTTGACTAGCGGCGCCCAAGAGACCCAGTACTTC. It specifies CASSLTSGAQETQYF. The chain is built from TRBV5-1 and TRBJ2-5, with TRBD2 matching 8 bases. In germline, CDR1 is SGHRS, CDR2 YFSETQ. After removal of 1 base from V and 1 base from J, the junction contained 3 bases not matched to a gene. The CDR3 is made up of 15 amino acids.

The chain couples TRBV4-1 to TRBJ2-3, with 13 bases matching TRBD2. The CDR3 extends over 18 amino acids. The V gene's germline CDR1 is MGHRA and CDR2 YSYEKL. J was trimmed by 6 bases and V by 0 bases; bases with no gene match: 9. The CDR3 reads CASSQDPGLAGWGDTQYF. The CDR3 DNA is TGCGCCAGCAGCCAAGATCCGGGACTAGCGGGGTGGGGGGATACGCAGTATTTT.

The V gene is TRBV6-1, the J gene TRBJ2-7; possible D gene TRBD1, 5 bases. The CDR3 runs 13 residues. The V gene lost 2 bases and the J gene lost 3 bases, with 8 bases spanning the gap. The germline CDR1 and CDR2 sequences are MNHNS and SASEGT. The CDR3 protein is CASSERQFYEQYF. CDR3 nucleotides: TGTGCCAGCAGTGAAAGACAGTTCTACGAGCAGTACTTC.

The chain joins TRBV19 to TRBJ2-1, with D tentatively TRBD1 (6 bases). CDR3 length: 14 amino acids. With 5 bases removed from V and 9 bases from J, the gap between germline ends came to 17 bases. Germline V gene data show CDR1 as LNHDA and CDR2 as SQIVND (reference sequence). The CDR3 nucleotides read TGTGCCAGTAGTCCCCTCCAGGGGCACAGTGAGCAGTTCTTC. It yields the protein CASSPLQGHSEQFF.

This chain joins TRBV21-1 and TRBJ2-7; TRBD2 is taken as the D call from the table, unchecked against the DNA. TRBV21-1 is given as a pseudogene. The CDR3 contains 20 residues. CDR3 loop: CASSKALGLASKESSYEQYF. The DNA for the CDR3 is TGTGCCAGCAGCAAAGCGCTAGGGCTAGCCTCGAAGGAGAGCTCCTACGAGCAGTACTTC.

The rearrangement links TRBV7-8 to TRBJ1-5, with 11 positions matching TRBD1. The J segment lost 6 bases and the V segment lost 1 base, leaving 5 bases of the junction unmatched. The CDR3 runs to 16 residues. CDR1 is SGHVS, CDR2 FQNEAQ, per germline. DNA of the CDR3: TGTGCCAGCAGCTTAGTTGGGACAGGGGGAAGTCAGCCCCAGCATTTT. This codes for CASSLVGTGGSQPQHF.

The V gene is TRBV19, the J gene TRBJ2-2; D remains unclear. V was pared by 3 bases and J by 6 bases, with 5 bases between. CDR1 LNHDA and CDR2 SQIVND come from the germline V gene (reference sequence). This CDR3 is built from 12 residues. The CDR3 region is CASSMAPGELFF. The CDR3, as DNA: TGTGCCAGTAGTATGGCCCCCGGGGAGCTGTTTTTT.

The chain combines TRBV6-6 with TRBJ1-4; D remains unclear. This CDR3 is built from 14 residues. The V gene lost 5 bases and the J gene lost 8 bases, with 15 bases spanning the gap. Per germline, CDR1 MNHNY and CDR2 SVGAGI (reference sequence). The DNA for the CDR3 is TGTGCCAGCAGTCGCCGGGCGCGGAAGGAAAAACTGTTTTTT. It translates to CASSRRARKEKLFF.

V is TRBV6-5 and J is TRBJ2-3; D unclear. This CDR3 has 13 residues. Germline CDR1 MNHEY, CDR2 SVGAGI. Trimming removed 2 bases at V and 2 bases at J, with 5 bases between. CDR3 in DNA: TGTGCCAGCAGTTACGACTTCACAGATACGCAGTATTTT. As protein: CASSYDFTDTQYF.

The chain has TRBV20-1 and TRBJ2-5; possibly TRBD1 for D (5 bases). The end of the DNA is better explained by TRBJ2-7, so the J call may be wrong. Germline CDR1 reads DFQATT; CDR2 reads SNEGSKA (reference sequence). This CDR3 spans 11 amino acids. The CDR3: CSASTDYEQYF. CDR3 DNA sequence: TGCAGTGCTTCGACAGACTACGAGCAGTACTTC.

This clone was seen a handful of times. The V call is TRBV7-8, the J call TRBJ1-2; 7 bases line up with TRBD1. V was pared by 5 bases and J by 0 bases, with 3 bases of the junction left unmatched. The CDR3 spans 14 residues. Per the germline V gene, CDR1 is SGHVS and CDR2 is FQNEAQ. The CDR3 DNA follows: TGTGCCAGCAGCATCGGGACAGCTAACTATGGCTACACCTTC. This translates into CASSIGTANYGYTF.

This clone came up a few times. V and J are TRBV7-9 and TRBJ1-4, with a possible D match to TRBD1 (6 bases). V lost 5 bases and J lost 9, with 13 bases in between. The CDR3 extends over 13 amino acids. Germline-derived CDR1 and CDR2 are SEHNR and FQNEAQ (reference sequence). CDR3 DNA: TGTGCCAGCAGCCCCCGGGACAACCAAAAACTGTTTTTT. This sequence encodes CASSPRDNQKLFF.

Only one count was recorded for this clone. This chain uses TRBV9 with TRBJ1-3; a possible D gene is TRBD1 (6 bases). This CDR3 region has 15 residues. The V and J ends lost 1 base and 0 bases respectively, with 8 bases between them. Per the germline V gene, CDR1 is SGDLS and CDR2 is YYNGEE. The CDR3 DNA sequence: TGTGCCAGCAGCGTACAGGGGACCTCTGGAAACACCATATATTTT. Amino acids: CASSVQGTSGNTIYF.

The rearrangement joins TRBV13 to TRBJ1-2; maybe TRBD1 (5 bases). Germline V gene lookup returns CDR1 PRHDT and CDR2 FYEKMQ (reference sequence). V was trimmed by 3 bases and J by 4 bases, leaving 9 bases between them. CDR3 length: 13 residues. The CDR3 region is CASSLGQFYGYTF. CDR3 coding DNA: TGTGCCAGCAGCTTGGGGCAATTCTATGGCTACACCTTC.

A single count supports this clone. The chain employs TRBV18 and TRBJ1-3, with D unresolved. Germline lookup yields CDR1 KGHSH and CDR2 LQKENI. The ends were cut back, 4 bases at V and 8 bases at J, with 15 bases in the middle. This CDR3 is built from 14 residues. The CDR3, as DNA: TGTGCCAGCTCACGATCCTCCGAATGGGACACCATATATTTT. This gives the protein CASSRSSEWDTIYF.

This chain joins TRBV5-1 and TRBJ2-3; D possibly corresponds to TRBD1 (6 bases). The V end lost 1 base, the J end lost 0 bases, and 9 bases lay between the germline ends. The V gene's germline CDR1 is SGHRS and CDR2 YFSETQ. This CDR3 is built from 15 residues. The CDR3 spells CASSLSQGSTDTQYF. The CDR3 region has the DNA TGCGCCAGCAGCTTGAGTCAGGGGAGCACAGATACGCAGTATTTT. The full variable domain, completed using reference TRBV5-1 and TRBJ2-3, is KAGVTQTPRYLIKTRGQQVTLSCSPISGHRSVSWYQQTPGQGLQFLFEYFSETQRNKGNFPGRFSGRQFSNSRSEMNVSTLELGDSALYLCASSLSQGSTDTQYFGPGTRLTVL.

The chain uses TRBV27 and TRBJ1-2, with 7 bases fitting TRBD1. Trimming removed 5 bases from V and 7 bases from J; junction bases left unmatched: 7. From germline, CDR1 is MNHEY and CDR2 SMNVEV (reference sequence). The CDR3 extends over 13 amino acids. DNA of the CDR3: TGTGCCAGCAGTCCCCGGACAGGCGCTGGCTACACCTTC. Encoded protein: CASSPRTGAGYTF.

This rearrangement joins TRBV11-2 to TRBJ2-7; tentatively, D is TRBD1 (6 bases). The CDR3 is 16 residues long. The germline V gene has CDR1 SGHAT and CDR2 FQNNGV. V lost 5 bases and J 1 base, leaving 18 bases between the germline ends. Here the CDR3 DNA reads TGTGCCAGCAGCCCCCCAAGGGGGAGCAGGTCCTACGAGCAGTACTTC. Residues: CASSPPRGSRSYEQYF. The variable domain in full, completed from reference TRBV11-2 and TRBJ2-7, reads EAGVAQSPRYKIIEKRQSVAFWCNPISGHATLYWYQQILGQGPKLLIQFQNNGVVDDSQLPKDRFSAERLKGVDSTLKIQPAKLEDSAVYLCASSPPRGSRSYEQYFGPGTRLTVT.

The chain employs TRBV19 and TRBJ2-7; D uncertain. Germline CDR1 reads LNHDA; CDR2 reads SQIVND (reference sequence). The CDR3 totals 13 residues. Trimming removed 3 bases at V and 2 bases at J, with 8 bases between. The CDR3 reads CASSISGPYEQYF. CDR3 nucleotides: TGTGCCAGTAGTATCTCCGGGCCCTACGAGCAGTACTTC.